One sample yielded the 27 T cell receptor beta chains listed below, sequenced in a study of T cell responses to AZD1222 COVID-19 vaccine. TCRdb's copy holds only in-frame clones and misses some; the assay was immunoSEQ multiplex PCR. The table shows more than 100,000 clones, with around 92% occurring only once. The specimen was peripheral blood, collected on day 0 of AZD1222 vaccination. These receptors came from an adult in good health.

The CDR3 is CASSYMNEQYF. CDR3 nucleotides: TGTGCCAGCAGTTACATGAACGAGCAGTACTTC. This chain connects TRBV27 to TRBJ2-7; D is ambiguous. The CDR3 covers 11 residues. V was clipped by 4 bases and J by 5 bases, with 6 bases between them. Per the germline V gene, CDR1 is MNHEY and CDR2 is SMNVEV (reference sequence).

The chain employs TRBV28 and TRBJ2-1; 7 nucleotides line up with TRBD2. Trimming at V came to 7 bases and at J to 9 bases, leaving 12 bases not matched to a gene. CDR1 is MDHEN and CDR2 is SYDVKM in the germline V gene. The CDR3 covers 14 residues. CDR3 sequence reads: CASKTTRGGSEQFF. The CDR3 DNA reads as TGTGCCAGCAAAACCACCCGGGGCGGGAGTGAGCAGTTCTTC.

V and J are TRBV28 and TRBJ1-2; weak D call: TRBD1 (6 bases). The CDR3 runs 15 residues. Looked up from germline, CDR1 is MDHEN and CDR2 is SYDVKM. Trimming stripped 4 bases from V and 4 bases from J, with 16 bases between. CDR3 sequence: CASSSLPDRIYGYTF. The DNA of the CDR3 is TGTGCCAGCAGTTCCTTACCCGACAGGATCTATGGCTACACCTTC.

The chain joins TRBV19 to TRBJ2-5, with 14 bases matching TRBD2. The CDR3 totals 17 residues. V was pared by 4 bases and J by 1 base, with 5 bases of the junction left unmatched. Germline V gene sequence: CDR1 LNHDA, CDR2 SQIVND (reference sequence). This CDR3 reads CASSRSTSGRAQETQYF. The CDR3 nucleotides are TGTGCCAGTAGTAGATCGACTAGCGGGAGGGCCCAAGAGACCCAGTACTTC. The full variable domain, rest sourced from reference TRBV19 and TRBJ2-5, is DGGITQSPKYLFRKEGQNVTLSCEQNLNHDAMYWYRQDPGQGLRLIYYSQIVNDFQKGDIAEGYSVSREKKESFPLTVTSAQKNPTAFYLCASSRSTSGRAQETQYFGPGTRLLVL.

The CDR3 loop reads CASSFAGGRDEQFF. The CDR3, as DNA: TGTGCCAGCAGCTTTGCTGGCGGGAGAGATGAGCAGTTCTTC. The V call is TRBV7-9, the J call TRBJ2-1; 7 bases agree with TRBD2. The CDR3 sequence is 14 residues long. Unmatched junction bases numbered 7, after V lost 3 bases and J lost 8 bases. Germline assignment: CDR1 SEHNR and CDR2 FQNEAQ (reference sequence).

The gene calls are TRBV4-3 and TRBJ2-7, with a weak D call TRBD1 (5 bases). Looked up from germline, CDR1 is LGHNA and CDR2 is YSLEER. The V end was cut by 3 bases, the J end by 0 bases, with 9 bases between. This CDR3 has 14 amino acids. The CDR3 nucleotides are TGCGCCAGCAGCCATGACAGCCTCTCCTACGAGCAGTACTTC. Translation: CASSHDSLSYEQYF.

This clone is a singleton in its sample. The V gene is TRBV12-3 or TRBV12-4, the J gene TRBJ2-7; TRBD2 matches 10 bases. The CDR3 spans 13 residues. J gave up 6 bases and V 6 bases, and 5 bases lay outside the gene matches. The CDR3 nucleotides read TGTGCCAGCAGCCTAGCGGGAGCGGGCGAGCAGTACTTC. As protein: CASSLAGAGEQYF.

V usage is TRBV3-1 (or the pseudogene TRBV3-2) and J usage is TRBJ2-3; 13 positions agree with TRBD2. This CDR3 region has 17 residues. The germline gives CDR1 LGHDT, CDR2 YNNKEL (reference sequence). The V segment lost 4 bases and the J segment 4 bases; nucleotides outside the gene matches: 8. Written as DNA, the CDR3 is TGTGCCAGCAGCCCTGGCACGGGACTAGCGGGGTCAGATACGCAGTATTTT. As protein: CASSPGTGLAGSDTQYF.

The rearrangement joins TRBV4-3 to TRBJ2-7, with 9 bases aligning to TRBD2. CDR1 and CDR2 from the germline V gene are LGHNA and YSLEER. V lost 3 bases, J lost 5 bases, and 8 bases stayed unmatched. The CDR3 runs 15 residues. The CDR3 DNA is TGCGCCAGCAGCCAGTTAGCGGGAGCGTTTCACGAGCAGTACTTC. As protein: CASSQLAGAFHEQYF.

The rearrangement links TRBV5-1 to TRBJ2-7; a weak D match, TRBD1 (6 bases). This CDR3 is built from 13 residues. Germline V CDR1 and CDR2: SGHRS, YFSETQ. Trimming removed 4 bases at V and 3 bases at J, with 11 bases between. As DNA, the CDR3 is TGCGCCAGCAGCCCCCGGGACAACTACGAGCAGTACTTC. Its translation is CASSPRDNYEQYF.

This clone came up once. The chain carries TRBV23-1 and TRBJ2-7, with D possibly being TRBD2 (5 bases). TRBV23-1 carries the ORF label, with uncertain function. V shed 1 base and J shed 3 bases, with 10 bases lying between them. The CDR3 totals 14 residues. In DNA, the CDR3 is TGCGCCAGCAGTCAATGGACGGGATTCTACGAGCAGTACTTC. The encoded protein is CASSQWTGFYEQYF.

This rearrangement joins TRBV27 to TRBJ1-5; D ambiguous. There are 13 residues in the CDR3. Germline values: CDR1 MNHEY, CDR2 SMNVEV (reference sequence). V shed 3 bases and J shed 4 bases, with 7 bases lying between them. CDR3 sequence: CASSFGWNQPQHF. CDR3 DNA: TGTGCCAGCAGTTTCGGGTGGAATCAGCCCCAGCATTTT.

This chain joins TRBV7-9 and TRBJ1-2; D gene ambiguous. The V and J ends lost 5 bases and 1 base respectively, with 14 bases between them. Germline V gives CDR1 SEHNR, CDR2 FQNEAQ (reference sequence). The CDR3 spans 15 residues. This chain's CDR3 is CASSPQEALNYGYTF. The CDR3 DNA reads TGTGCCAGCAGCCCCCAGGAGGCCCTTAACTATGGCTACACCTTC.

As DNA, the CDR3 is TGTGCCAGCAGGTTACGGCAGTCTGCAACTAATGAAAAACTGTTTTTT. It encodes CASRLRQSATNEKLFF. The V gene is TRBV7-9, the J gene TRBJ1-4; D unclear. Germline V gives CDR1 SEHNR, CDR2 FQNEAQ (reference sequence). V was cut by 6 bases and J by 0 bases, with 14 bases left in between. The CDR3 is 16 amino acids.

The chain carries TRBV6-6 and TRBJ2-7; D remains ambiguous. This CDR3 has 12 amino acids. The germline V gene encodes CDR1 MNHNY and CDR2 SVGAGI (reference sequence). V was cut by 0 bases and J by 4 bases, with 4 bases left in between. This chain's CDR3 is CASSYSIYEQYF. The CDR3 DNA is TGTGCCAGCAGTTACTCGATATACGAGCAGTACTTC.

This clone was observed a single time. The V call is TRBV7-8, the J call TRBJ2-6; D gene unclear. Germline CDR1 SGHVS, CDR2 FQNEAQ. V lost 1 base, J lost 0 bases, and 13 bases lay in between. This CDR3 is 18 amino acids long. Here the CDR3 DNA reads TGTGCCAGCAGCTTAGTGGTCGGGCGAAGCTCTGGGGCCAACGTCCTGACTTTC. It codes for CASSLVVGRSSGANVLTF.

This chain connects TRBV10-1 to TRBJ2-3, with D possibly TRBD1 on 6 matching bases. This CDR3 comprises 13 residues. Per germline, CDR1 WNHNN and CDR2 SYGVQD (reference sequence). Trimming removed 0 bases at V and 9 bases at J, with 10 bases between. The CDR3: CASSESVRGTQYF. The CDR3 DNA follows: TGCGCCAGCAGTGAGTCCGTGAGGGGGACGCAGTATTTT.

This clone has only one observation. The chain combines TRBV6-2 or TRBV6-3 with TRBJ2-7, with TRBD1 matching over 7 bases. This CDR3 region has 15 residues. V shed 2 bases and J 3 bases; nucleotides not matched to a gene: 7. The germline V gene has CDR1 MNHEY and CDR2 SVGEGT. The DNA for the CDR3 is TGTGCCAGCAGTTACCCTGACGACAGGGTCTACGAGCAGTACTTC. This gives the protein CASSYPDDRVYEQYF.

The rearrangement uses TRBV6-5 and TRBJ2-1, with 10 bases identical to TRBD2. The CDR3 consists of 15 residues. The J segment lost 4 bases and the V segment lost 6 bases, leaving 6 bases of the junction unmatched. Germline CDR1 reads MNHEY; CDR2 reads SVGAGI. CDR3 amino acids: CASRSSGRDYNEQFF. The CDR3 region has the DNA TGTGCCAGCAGGTCGAGCGGGAGGGATTACAATGAGCAGTTCTTC.

This clone was seen only a few times. The rearrangement joins TRBV9 to TRBJ1-1; perhaps TRBD1 as D (5 bases). The CDR3 has 15 amino acids. V lost 4 bases and J 4 bases, leaving 17 bases between the germline ends. Germline V gene data show CDR1 as SGDLS and CDR2 as YYNGEE. In DNA form, the CDR3 reads TGTGCCAGCAGCTCGACACGGGGCGCGAGCACTGAAGCTTTCTTT. Amino acids: CASSSTRGASTEAFF.

This chain uses TRBV3-1 (or the pseudogene TRBV3-2) with TRBJ2-3; 8 bases agree with TRBD2. CDR1 is LGHDT, CDR2 YNNKEL, per germline (reference sequence). This CDR3 is 15 amino acids long. With 5 bases clipped from V and 3 bases from J, the junction kept 7 bases outside the gene matches. The CDR3 nucleotides read TGTGCCAGCAGCAATGGACTAGCAGCGACAGATACGCAGTATTTT. Translation gives CASSNGLAATDTQYF.

This clone was recorded once. The rearrangement uses TRBV12-3 or TRBV12-4 and TRBJ1-1; no reliable D call. There are 13 residues in the CDR3. V lost 3 bases, J lost 6 bases, and 11 bases lay in between. CDR3 coding DNA: TGTGCCAGCAGTTTCGGGGTTGGCGCTGAAGCTTTCTTT. It yields the protein CASSFGVGAEAFF.

About this clone: This specimen includes other DNA sequences encoding the same CDR3. The rearrangement links TRBV6-2 or TRBV6-3 to TRBJ2-7; no clear D. The CDR3 contains 13 residues. The germline gives CDR1 MNHEY, CDR2 SVGEGT. V shed 0 bases and J shed 0 bases, with 3 bases lying between them. As DNA, the CDR3 is TGTGCCAGCAGTTACTCTGACTCCTACGAGCAGTACTTC. This gives the protein CASSYSDSYEQYF.

The rearrangement links TRBV24-1 to TRBJ2-7, with TRBD2 matching 10 bases. Germline lookup yields CDR1 KGHDR and CDR2 SFDVKD. There are 15 residues in the CDR3. The V and J ends lost 5 bases and 4 bases, in that order; junction bases with no gene match: 7. In DNA, the CDR3 is TGTGCCACCAGTGCCCCTAGCGGGAGCGGATACGAGCAGTACTTC. Amino acid sequence: CATSAPSGSGYEQYF.

The rearrangement uses TRBV7-2 and TRBJ1-2; D perhaps matches TRBD1 (5 bases). Germline V CDR1 and CDR2: SGHTA, FQGNSA. CDR3 size: 13 residues. The germline V and J ends were trimmed by 4 bases and 3 bases, with 9 bases remaining between them. The DNA for the CDR3 is TGTGCCAGCAGCTGGGGGGTAGACTATGGCTACACCTTC. It is translated as CASSWGVDYGYTF.

The rearrangement joins TRBV5-6 to TRBJ2-3, with 10 bases matching TRBD2. The germline CDR1 and CDR2 sequences are SGHDT and YYEEEE. The CDR3 consists of 16 residues. After removal of 4 bases from V and 0 bases from J, the junction contained 5 bases not matched to a gene. CDR3 residues: CASSAQTSGSTDTQYF. In nucleotides, the CDR3 is TGTGCCAGCAGCGCCCAGACTAGCGGGAGCACAGATACGCAGTATTTT.

This chain uses TRBV30 with TRBJ1-2, with D unresolved. Trimming pared 0 bases from V and 1 base from J, leaving 9 bases between. Germline-derived CDR1 and CDR2 are GTSNPN and SVGIG (reference sequence). This CDR3 is built from 14 residues. Here the CDR3 reads CAWSVQHLNYGYTF. The DNA of the CDR3 is TGTGCCTGGAGTGTTCAACACCTTAACTATGGCTACACCTTC.